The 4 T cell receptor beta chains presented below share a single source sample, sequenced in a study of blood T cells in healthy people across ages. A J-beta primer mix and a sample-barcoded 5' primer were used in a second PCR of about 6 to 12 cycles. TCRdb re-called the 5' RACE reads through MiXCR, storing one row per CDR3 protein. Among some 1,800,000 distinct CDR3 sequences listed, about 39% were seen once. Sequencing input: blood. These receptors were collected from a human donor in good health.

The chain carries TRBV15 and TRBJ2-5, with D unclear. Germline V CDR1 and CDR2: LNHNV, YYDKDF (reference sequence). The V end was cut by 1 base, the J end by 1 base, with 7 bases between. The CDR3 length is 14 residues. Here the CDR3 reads CATSRVDVQETQYF. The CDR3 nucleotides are TGTGCCACCAGCAGAGTCGACGTCCAAGAGACCCAGTACTTC.

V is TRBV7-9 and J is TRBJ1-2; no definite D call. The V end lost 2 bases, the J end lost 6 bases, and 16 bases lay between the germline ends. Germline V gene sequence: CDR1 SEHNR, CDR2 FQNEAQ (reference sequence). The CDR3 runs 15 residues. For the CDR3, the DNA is TGTGCCAGCAGCTTAATATCCCAGGAAGGGAATGGCTACACCTTC. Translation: CASSLISQEGNGYTF.

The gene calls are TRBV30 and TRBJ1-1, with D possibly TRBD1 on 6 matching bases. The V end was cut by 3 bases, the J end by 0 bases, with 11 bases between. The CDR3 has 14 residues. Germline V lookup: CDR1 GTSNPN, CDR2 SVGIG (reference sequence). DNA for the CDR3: TGTGCCTGGAGACAGGGCTTGATGAACACTGAAGCTTTCTTT. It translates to CAWRQGLMNTEAFF. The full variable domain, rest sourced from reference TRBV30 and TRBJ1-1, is SQTIHQWPATLVQPVGSPLSLECTVEGTSNPNLYWYRQAAGRGLQLLFYSVGIGQISSEVPQNLSASRPQDRQFILSSKKLLLSDSGFYLCAWRQGLMNTEAFFGQGTRLTVV.

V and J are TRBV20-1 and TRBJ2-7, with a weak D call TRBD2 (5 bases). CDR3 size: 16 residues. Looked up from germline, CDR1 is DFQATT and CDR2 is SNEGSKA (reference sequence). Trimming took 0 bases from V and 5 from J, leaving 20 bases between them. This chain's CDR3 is CSARDPAGLTGNEQYF. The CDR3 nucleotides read TGCAGTGCTAGAGATCCGGCGGGCTTAACCGGGAACGAGCAGTACTTC.